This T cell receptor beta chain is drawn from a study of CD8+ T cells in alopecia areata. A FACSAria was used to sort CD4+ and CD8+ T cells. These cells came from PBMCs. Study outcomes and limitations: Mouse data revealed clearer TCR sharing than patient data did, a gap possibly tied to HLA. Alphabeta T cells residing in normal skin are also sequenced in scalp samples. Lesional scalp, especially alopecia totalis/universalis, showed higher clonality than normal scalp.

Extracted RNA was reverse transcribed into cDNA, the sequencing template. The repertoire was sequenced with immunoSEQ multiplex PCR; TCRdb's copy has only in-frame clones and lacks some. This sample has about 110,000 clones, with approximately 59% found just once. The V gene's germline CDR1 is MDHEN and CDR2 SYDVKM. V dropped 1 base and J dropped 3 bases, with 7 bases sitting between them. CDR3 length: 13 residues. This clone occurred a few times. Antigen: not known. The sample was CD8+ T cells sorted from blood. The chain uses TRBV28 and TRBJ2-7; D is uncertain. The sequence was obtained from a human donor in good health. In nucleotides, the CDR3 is TGTGCCAGCAGTTTATTTGGCGGCTACGAGCAGTACTTC. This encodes CASSLFGGYEQYF.